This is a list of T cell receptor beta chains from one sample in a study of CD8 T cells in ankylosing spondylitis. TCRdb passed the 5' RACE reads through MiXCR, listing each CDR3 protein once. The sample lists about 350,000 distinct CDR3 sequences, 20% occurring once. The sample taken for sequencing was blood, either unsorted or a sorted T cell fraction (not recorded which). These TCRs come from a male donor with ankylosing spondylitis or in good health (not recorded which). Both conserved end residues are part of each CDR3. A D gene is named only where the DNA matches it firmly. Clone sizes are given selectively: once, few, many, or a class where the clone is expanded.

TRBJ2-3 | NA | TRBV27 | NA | CASSTGIQDFSQYF | TGTGCCAGCAGCACCGGGATACAGGACTTCTCGCAGTATTTT
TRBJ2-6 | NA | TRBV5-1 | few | CASSLVQVGAGANVLTF | TGCGCCAGCAGCTTGGTTCAAGTAGGGGCTGGGGCCAACGTCCTGACTTTC
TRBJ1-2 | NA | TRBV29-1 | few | CSTGVGEGYGYTF | TGCAGCACGGGGGTAGGGGAAGGCTATGGCTACACCTTC
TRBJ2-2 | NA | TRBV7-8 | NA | CASSWLVSGELFF | TGTGCCAGCAGCTGGCTCGTTTCTGGGGAGCTGTTTTTT
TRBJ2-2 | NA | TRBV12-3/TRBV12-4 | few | CASSRDEDTGELFF | TGTGCCAGCAGCCGGGACGAAGACACCGGGGAGCTGTTTTTT
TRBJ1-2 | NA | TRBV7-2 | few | CASSLEAVYGYTF | TGTGCCAGCAGCTTAGAGGCAGTTTATGGCTACACCTTC
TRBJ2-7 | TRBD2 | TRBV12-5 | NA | CASGSTSGGVQSKQYF | TGTGCTAGTGGTTCCACTAGCGGGGGCGTCCAAAGCAAGCAGTACTTC
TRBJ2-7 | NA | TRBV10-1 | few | CASSESLGDKQYF | TGCGCCAGCAGTGAGTCCCTGGGGGACAAGCAGTACTTC
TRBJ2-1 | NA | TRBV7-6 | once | CASSLESGDEQFF | TGTGCCAGCAGCTTAGAGTCTGGGGATGAGCAGTTCTTC
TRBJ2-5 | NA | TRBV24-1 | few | CATESGVEETQYF | TGTGCCACCGAGTCAGGGGTTGAAGAGACCCAGTACTTC
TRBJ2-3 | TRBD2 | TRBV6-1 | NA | CTSSPNSGGISTDTQYF | TGTACCAGCAGTCCGAATAGCGGGGGAATTAGCACAGATACGCAGTATTTT
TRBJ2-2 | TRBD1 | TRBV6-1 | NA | CASSPGQGYTGELFF | TGTGCCAGCAGTCCCGGACAGGGGTACACCGGGGAGCTGTTTTTT
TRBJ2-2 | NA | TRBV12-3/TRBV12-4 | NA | CASSLNKGLGELFF | TGTGCCAGCAGTTTAAATAAGGGGCTCGGGGAGCTGTTTTTT
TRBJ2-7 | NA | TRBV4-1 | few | CASSQEDFYEQYF | TGCGCCAGCAGCCAAGAAGATTTCTACGAGCAGTACTTC
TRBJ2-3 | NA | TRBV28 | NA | CASSLSALGQYF | TGTGCCAGCAGTTTAAGCGCCCTGGGGCAGTATTTT
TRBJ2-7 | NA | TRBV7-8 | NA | CASSLVTKSSYEQYF | TGTGCCAGCAGCTTAGTTACGAAAAGCTCCTACGAGCAGTACTTC
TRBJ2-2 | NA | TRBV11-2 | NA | CASSVFLPKGAGELFF | TGTGCCAGCAGTGTGTTCCTCCCGAAGGGCGCCGGGGAGCTGTTTTTT
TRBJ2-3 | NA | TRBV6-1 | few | CASRPIPGDTQYF | TGTGCCAGCAGACCTATCCCGGGAGATACGCAGTATTTT
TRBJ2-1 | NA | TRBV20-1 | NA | CSASPRGSPSSYNEQFF | TGCAGTGCTAGCCCTCGGGGGTCCCCGAGCTCCTACAATGAGCAGTTCTTC
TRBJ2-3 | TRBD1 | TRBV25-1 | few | CASSDGPWDRGTDTQYF | TGTGCCAGCAGTGACGGTCCCTGGGACAGGGGCACAGATACGCAGTATTTT
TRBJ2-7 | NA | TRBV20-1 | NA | CSTTEGYEQYF | TGCAGTACGACGGAGGGGTACGAGCAGTACTTC
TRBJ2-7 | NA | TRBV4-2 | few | CASSQDFYEQYF | TGTGCCAGCAGCCAAGATTTCTACGAGCAGTACTTC
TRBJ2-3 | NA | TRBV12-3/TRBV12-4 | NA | CASSPWDRTDTQYF | TGTGCCAGCAGTCCCTGGGACCGCACAGATACGCAGTATTTT
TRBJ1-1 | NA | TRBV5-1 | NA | CASSLFETVSTEAFF | TGCGCCAGCAGCTTGTTCGAGACAGTGAGCACTGAAGCTTTCTTT
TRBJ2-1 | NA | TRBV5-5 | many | CASSLGSQKPYNEQFF | TGTGCCAGCAGCTTAGGGTCCCAGAAGCCGTACAATGAGCAGTTCTTC
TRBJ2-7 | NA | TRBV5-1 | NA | CASSFVPLAEQYF | TGCGCCAGCAGCTTCGTCCCACTGGCCGAGCAGTACTTC
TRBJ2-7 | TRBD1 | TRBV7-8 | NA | CASSLSPWGQGIHEQYF | TGTGCCAGCAGCTTATCCCCATGGGGACAGGGTATACACGAGCAGTACTTC
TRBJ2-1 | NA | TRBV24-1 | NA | CATSDYPGGEDYNEQFF | TGTGCCACCAGTGATTATCCCGGGGGAGAGGACTACAATGAGCAGTTCTTC
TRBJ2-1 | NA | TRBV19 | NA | CASSPMAGASRMSSYNEQFF | TGTGCCAGTAGTCCCATGGCGGGGGCTAGCAGAATGAGCTCCTACAATGAGCAGTTCTTC
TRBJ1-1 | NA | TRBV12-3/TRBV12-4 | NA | CASSLPGTNTEAFF | TGTGCCAGCAGTTTACCCGGGACGAACACTGAAGCTTTCTTT
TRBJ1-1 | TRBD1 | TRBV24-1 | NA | CATSDTGDTEAFF | TGTGCCACCAGTGACACAGGGGACACTGAAGCTTTCTTT
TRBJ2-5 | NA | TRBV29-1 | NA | CSVESRVEETQYF | TGCAGCGTTGAATCCAGGGTGGAAGAGACCCAGTACTTC
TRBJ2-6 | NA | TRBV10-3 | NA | CAISESRSGAGANVLTF | TGTGCCATCAGTGAGTCGAGATCAGGGGCTGGGGCCAACGTCCTGACTTTC
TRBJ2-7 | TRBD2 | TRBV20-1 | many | CSARDIGGGAYEQYF | TGCAGTGCTAGAGATATCGGCGGGGGGGCTTACGAGCAGTACTTC
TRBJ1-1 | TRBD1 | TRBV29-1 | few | CSVEGGQENTEAFF | TGCAGCGTTGAAGGGGGACAGGAAAACACTGAAGCTTTCTTT
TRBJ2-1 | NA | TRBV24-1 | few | CATSDLQVQNEQFF | TGTGCCACCAGTGATTTGCAAGTCCAGAATGAGCAGTTCTTC
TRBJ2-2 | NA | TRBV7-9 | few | CASSLAGRGDTGELFF | TGTGCCAGCAGCTTAGCGGGCAGGGGAGACACCGGGGAGCTGTTTTTT
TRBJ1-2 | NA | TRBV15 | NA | CATSSSLSGGYTF | TGTGCCACCAGCAGCTCCTTGAGTGGTGGCTACACCTTC
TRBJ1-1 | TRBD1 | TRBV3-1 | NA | CASSQRQGTNTEAFF | TGTGCCAGCAGCCAACGACAGGGAACGAACACTGAAGCTTTCTTT
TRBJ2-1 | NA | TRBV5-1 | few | CASSLGAGPEQFF | TGCGCCAGCAGCTTGGGGGCAGGGCCTGAGCAGTTCTTC
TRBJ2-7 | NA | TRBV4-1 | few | CASSQETRDSYEQYF | TGCGCCAGCAGCCAAGAAACCCGGGACTCCTACGAGCAGTACTTC
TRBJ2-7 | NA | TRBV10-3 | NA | CAISEWSADKTYEQYF | TGTGCCATCAGTGAGTGGTCGGCGGACAAGACCTACGAGCAGTACTTC
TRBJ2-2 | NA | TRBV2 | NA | CASQGTGELFF | TGTGCCAGCCAAGGAACCGGGGAGCTGTTTTTT
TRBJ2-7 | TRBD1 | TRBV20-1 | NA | CSARVIGTGDHEQYF | TGCAGTGCTAGGGTTATAGGGACAGGGGACCACGAGCAGTACTTC
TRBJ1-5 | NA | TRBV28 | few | CASRTRGTNQPQHF | TGTGCCAGCAGAACCAGGGGAACCAATCAGCCCCAGCATTTT
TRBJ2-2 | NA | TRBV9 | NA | CASSVEIQEEITGELFF | TGTGCCAGCAGCGTAGAGATCCAGGAGGAGATCACCGGGGAGCTGTTTTTT
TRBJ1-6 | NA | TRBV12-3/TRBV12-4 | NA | CASSLGLHNSPLHF | TGTGCCAGCAGTTTGGGTCTTCATAATTCACCCCTCCACTTT
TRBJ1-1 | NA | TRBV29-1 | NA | CSVEGPLNTEAFF | TGCAGCGTGGAGGGACCCCTGAACACTGAAGCTTTCTTT
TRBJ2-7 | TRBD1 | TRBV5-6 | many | CASSFGTGTYEQYF | TGTGCCAGCAGCTTTGGGACAGGGACCTACGAGCAGTACTTC
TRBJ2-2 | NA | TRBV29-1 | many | CSVGQTNTGELFF | TGCAGCGTTGGACAGACCAACACCGGGGAGCTGTTTTTT
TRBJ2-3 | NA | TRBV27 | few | CASSYGPTGDTQYF | TGTGCCAGCAGTTATGGACCTACGGGAGATACGCAGTATTTT
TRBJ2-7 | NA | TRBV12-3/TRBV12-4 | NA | CASSYGAVGYEQYF | TGTGCCAGCAGTTATGGGGCCGTGGGGTACGAGCAGTACTTC
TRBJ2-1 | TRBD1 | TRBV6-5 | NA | CASSYSDRGSYNEQFF | TGTGCCAGCAGTTACTCGGACAGGGGGAGCTACAATGAGCAGTTCTTC